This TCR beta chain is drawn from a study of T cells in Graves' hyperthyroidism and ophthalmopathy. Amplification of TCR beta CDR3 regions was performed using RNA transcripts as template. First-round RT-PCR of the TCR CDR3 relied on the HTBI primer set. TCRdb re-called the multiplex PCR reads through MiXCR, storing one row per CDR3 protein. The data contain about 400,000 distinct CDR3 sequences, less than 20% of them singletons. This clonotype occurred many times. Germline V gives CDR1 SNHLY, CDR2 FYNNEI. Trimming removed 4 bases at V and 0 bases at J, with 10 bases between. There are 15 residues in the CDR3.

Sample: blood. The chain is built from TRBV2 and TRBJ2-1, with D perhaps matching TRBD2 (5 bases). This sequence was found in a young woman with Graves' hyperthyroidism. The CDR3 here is CASSARAVSYNEQFF. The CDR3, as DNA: TGTGCCAGCAGTGCCCGAGCGGTCTCCTACAATGAGCAGTTCTTC. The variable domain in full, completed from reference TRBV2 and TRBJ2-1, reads EPEVTQTPSHQVTQMGQEVILRCVPISNHLYFYWYRQILGQKVEFLVSFYNNEISEKSEIFDDQFSVERPDGSNFTLKIRSTKLEDSAMYFCASSARAVSYNEQFFGPGTRLTVL.